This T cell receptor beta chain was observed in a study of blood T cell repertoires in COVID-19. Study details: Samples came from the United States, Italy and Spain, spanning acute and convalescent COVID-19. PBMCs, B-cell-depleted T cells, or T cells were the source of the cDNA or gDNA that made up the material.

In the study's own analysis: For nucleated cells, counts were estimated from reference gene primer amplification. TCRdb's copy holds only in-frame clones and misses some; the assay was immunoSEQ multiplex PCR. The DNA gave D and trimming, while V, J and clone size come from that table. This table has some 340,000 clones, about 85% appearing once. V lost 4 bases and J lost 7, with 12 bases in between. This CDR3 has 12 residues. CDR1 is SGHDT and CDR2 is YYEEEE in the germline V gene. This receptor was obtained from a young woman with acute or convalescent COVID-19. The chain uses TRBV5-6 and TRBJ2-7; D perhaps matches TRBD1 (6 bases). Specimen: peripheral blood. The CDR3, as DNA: TGTGCCAGCAGCCTACCGGGACAAGAGCAGTACTTC. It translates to CASSLPGQEQYF. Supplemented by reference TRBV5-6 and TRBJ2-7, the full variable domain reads DAGVTQSPTHLIKTRGQQVTLRCSPKSGHDTVSWYQQALGQGPQFIFQYYEEEERQRGNFPDRFSGHQFPNYSSELNVNALLLGDSALYLCASSLPGQEQYFGPGTRLTVT.